This note documents a single T cell receptor (beta chain) sequence. Per the study methods: Estimation of nucleated cell counts relied on the amplification of reference gene primers. TCRdb's copy holds only in-frame clones and misses some; the assay was immunoSEQ multiplex PCR. V, J and clone size are taken as reported in that table, and D and trimming were inferred from the DNA itself. Of more than 100,000 clones listed, about four fifths are singletons. The data derive from a study of blood T cell repertoires in COVID-19. At the level of the study: Italy, Spain and the United States were the sources of the convalescent and acute COVID-19 samples. PBMCs, B-cell-depleted T cells, or T cells were the source of the cDNA or gDNA that made up the material.

Germline V gene data show CDR1 as LNHDA and CDR2 as SQIVND (reference sequence). J was trimmed by 2 bases and V by 10 bases; bases with no gene match: 14. The CDR3 is 17 amino acids. This receptor was obtained from a human donor in a cohort sampled during active COVID-19. The V and J genes are TRBV19 and TRBJ1-5; 10 bases are a match to TRBD1. The sequencing sample was made of peripheral blood. CDR3: CATTTGGAVFGNQPQHF. The DNA for the CDR3 is TGTGCCACCACGACAGGGGGCGCGGTGTTCGGCAATCAGCCCCAGCATTTT.